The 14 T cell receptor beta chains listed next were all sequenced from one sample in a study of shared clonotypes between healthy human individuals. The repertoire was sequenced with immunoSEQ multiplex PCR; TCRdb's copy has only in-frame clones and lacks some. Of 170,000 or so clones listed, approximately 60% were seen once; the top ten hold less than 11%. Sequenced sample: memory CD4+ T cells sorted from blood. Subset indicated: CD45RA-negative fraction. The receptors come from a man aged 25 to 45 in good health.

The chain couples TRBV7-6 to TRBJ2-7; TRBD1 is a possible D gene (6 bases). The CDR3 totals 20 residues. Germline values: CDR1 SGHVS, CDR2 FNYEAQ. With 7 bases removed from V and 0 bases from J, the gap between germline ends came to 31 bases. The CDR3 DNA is TGTGCCAGCACCGAAACAGTTCCAGGGGTCGCGAGCGGCAGCTCCTACGAGCAGTACTTC. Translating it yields CASTETVPGVASGSSYEQYF.

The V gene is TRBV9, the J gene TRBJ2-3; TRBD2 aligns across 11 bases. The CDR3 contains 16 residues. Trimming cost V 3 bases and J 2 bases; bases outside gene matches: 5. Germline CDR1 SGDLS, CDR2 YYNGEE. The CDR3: CASSEEGLAVTDTQYF. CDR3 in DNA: TGTGCCAGCAGCGAAGAGGGACTAGCGGTCACAGATACGCAGTATTTT. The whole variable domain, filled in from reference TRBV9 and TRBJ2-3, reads DSGVTQTPKHLITATGQRVTLRCSPRSGDLSVYWYQQSLDQGLQFLIQYYNGEERAKGNILERFSAQQFPDLHSELNLSSLELGDSALYFCASSEEGLAVTDTQYFGPGTRLTVL.

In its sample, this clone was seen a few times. The CDR3 coding sequence is TGTGCCAGCAGCGTGACTAGCGGGGATCGGACGGATGAGCAGTTCTTC. Its protein product is CASSVTSGDRTDEQFF. The rearrangement uses TRBV5-5 and TRBJ2-1, with 11 nucleotides matching TRBD2. V was pared by 4 bases and J by 8 bases, with 11 bases of the junction left unmatched. The CDR3 runs to 16 residues. Germline V gene data show CDR1 as SGHKS and CDR2 as YYEKEE (reference sequence).

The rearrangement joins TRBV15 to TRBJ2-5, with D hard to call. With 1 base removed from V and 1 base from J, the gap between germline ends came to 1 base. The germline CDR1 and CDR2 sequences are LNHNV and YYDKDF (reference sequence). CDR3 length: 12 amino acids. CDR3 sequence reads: CATSRAQETQYF. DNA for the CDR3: TGTGCCACCAGCAGAGCCCAAGAGACCCAGTACTTC.

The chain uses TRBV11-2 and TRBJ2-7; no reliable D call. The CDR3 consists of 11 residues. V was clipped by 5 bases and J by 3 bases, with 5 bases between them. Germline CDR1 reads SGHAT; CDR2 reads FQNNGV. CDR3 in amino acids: CASSLHYEQYF. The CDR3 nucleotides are TGTGCCAGCAGCCTCCACTACGAGCAGTACTTC.

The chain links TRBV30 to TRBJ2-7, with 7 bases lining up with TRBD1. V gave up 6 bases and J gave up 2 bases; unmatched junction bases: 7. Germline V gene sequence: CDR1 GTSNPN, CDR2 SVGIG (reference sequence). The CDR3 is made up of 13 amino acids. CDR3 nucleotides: TGTGCCTGCAACCCCGGGACAGCCTACGAGCAGTACTTC. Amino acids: CACNPGTAYEQYF.

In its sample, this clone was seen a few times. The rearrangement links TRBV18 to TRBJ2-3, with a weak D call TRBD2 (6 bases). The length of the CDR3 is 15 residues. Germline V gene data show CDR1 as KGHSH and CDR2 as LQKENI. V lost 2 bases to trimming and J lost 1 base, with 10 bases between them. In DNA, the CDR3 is TGTGCCAGCTCACCAGCGGGGTCGCGCACAGATACGCAGTATTTT. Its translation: CASSPAGSRTDTQYF. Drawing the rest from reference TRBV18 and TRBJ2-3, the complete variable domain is NAGVMQNPRHLVRRRGQEARLRCSPMKGHSHVYWYRQLPEEGLKFMVYLQKENIIDESGMPKERFSAEFPKEGPSILRIQQVVRGDSAAYFCASSPAGSRTDTQYFGPGTRLTVL.

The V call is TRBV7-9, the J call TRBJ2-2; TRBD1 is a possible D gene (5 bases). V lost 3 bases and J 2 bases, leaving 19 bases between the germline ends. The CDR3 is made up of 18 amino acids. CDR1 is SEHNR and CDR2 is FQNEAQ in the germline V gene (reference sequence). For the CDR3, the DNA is TGTGCCAGCAGCTTTTTAACCCTTGGGGCAGCAAACACCGGGGAGCTGTTTTTT. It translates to CASSFLTLGAANTGELFF.

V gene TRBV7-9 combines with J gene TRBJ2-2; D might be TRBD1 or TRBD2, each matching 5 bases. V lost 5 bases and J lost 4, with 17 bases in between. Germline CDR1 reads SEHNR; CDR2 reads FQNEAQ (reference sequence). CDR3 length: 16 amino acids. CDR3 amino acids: CASSTRRDGRTGELFF. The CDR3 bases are TGTGCCAGCAGCACACGCCGGGACGGACGCACCGGGGAGCTGTTTTTT.

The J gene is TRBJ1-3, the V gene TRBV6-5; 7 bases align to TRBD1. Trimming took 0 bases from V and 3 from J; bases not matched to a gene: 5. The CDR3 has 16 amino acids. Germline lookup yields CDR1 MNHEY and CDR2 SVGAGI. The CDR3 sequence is CASSYSRQGGGNTIYF. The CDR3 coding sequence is TGTGCCAGCAGTTACTCACGACAGGGTGGTGGAAACACCATATATTTT.

CDR3 protein: CASSSSSHKETQYF. CDR3 in DNA: TGCGCCAGCAGCTCCTCCTCACACAAAGAGACCCAGTACTTC. V gene TRBV5-1 combines with J gene TRBJ2-5, with D hard to call. Per germline, CDR1 SGHRS and CDR2 YFSETQ. Trimming took 3 bases from V and 3 from J, leaving 12 bases between them. The CDR3 contains 14 residues.

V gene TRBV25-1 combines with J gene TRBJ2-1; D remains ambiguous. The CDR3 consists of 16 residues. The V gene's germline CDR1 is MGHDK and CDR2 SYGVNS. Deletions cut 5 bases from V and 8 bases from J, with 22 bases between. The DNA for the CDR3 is TGTGCCAGCAGTCCAAAGACCCCCCTAATGTTCGATGAGCAGTTCTTC. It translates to CASSPKTPLMFDEQFF.

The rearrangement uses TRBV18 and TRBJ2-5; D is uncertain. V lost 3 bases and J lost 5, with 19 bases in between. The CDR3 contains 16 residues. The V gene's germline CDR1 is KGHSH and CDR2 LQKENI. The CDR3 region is CASSPAVRPQTETQYF. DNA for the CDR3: TGTGCCAGCTCACCGGCGGTACGACCCCAAACGGAGACCCAGTACTTC.

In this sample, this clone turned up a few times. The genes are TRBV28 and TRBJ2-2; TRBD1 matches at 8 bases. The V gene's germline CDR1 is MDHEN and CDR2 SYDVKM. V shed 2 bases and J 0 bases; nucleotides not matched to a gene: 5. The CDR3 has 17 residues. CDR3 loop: CASSLQVGQANTGELFF. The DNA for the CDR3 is TGTGCCAGCAGTTTACAAGTGGGACAGGCGAACACCGGGGAGCTGTTTTTT.